The 27 T cell receptor beta chains given below trace back to one sample, sequenced in a study of T cells after yellow fever vaccination. Via MiXCR, TCRdb re-called the 5' RACE reads, giving one row per CDR3 protein. The sample has around 320,000 distinct CDR3 sequences; 3.5% to 4.5% are singletons. The starting material was PBMCs, obtained 15 days after the yellow fever booster vaccination. Receptors originate from a man aged 18-30 years who received the YFV17D yellow fever vaccine.

The chain recombines TRBV5-4 with TRBJ2-5, with 13 bases lining up with TRBD2. Germline V CDR1 and CDR2: SGHNT, YYREEE (reference sequence). There are 15 residues in the CDR3. V gave up 5 bases and J gave up 1 base; unmatched junction bases: 2. CDR3 nucleotide sequence: TGTGCCAGCAGGAGGACTAGCGGGAGCCAAGAGACCCAGTACTTC. It is translated as CASRRTSGSQETQYF.

This clonotype was found a few times. This CDR3 reads CASSGELGDTQYF. DNA of the CDR3: TGTGCCAGCAGCGGAGAGCTGGGAGATACGCAGTATTTT. The chain is built from TRBV11-2 and TRBJ2-3; no reliable D call. The germline V and J ends were trimmed by 5 bases and 5 bases, with 11 bases remaining between them. The CDR3 has 13 residues. Looked up from germline, CDR1 is SGHAT and CDR2 is FQNNGV.

V and J are TRBV4-3 and TRBJ1-2; maybe TRBD1 (5 bases). CDR3 length equals 17 residues. V dropped 5 bases and J dropped 9 bases, with 28 bases sitting between them. The germline V gene has CDR1 LGHNA and CDR2 YSLEER. This CDR3 reads CASSAQFGRWGGSSYTF. The CDR3 region has the DNA TGCGCCAGCAGCGCTCAGTTTGGACGGTGGGGGGGGAGCAGCTACACCTTC.

The chain joins TRBV3-1 to TRBJ2-7; D is ambiguous. CDR1 and CDR2 (germline): LGHDT, YNNKEL (reference sequence). The V and J ends lost 2 bases and 4 bases respectively, with 15 bases between them. The CDR3 contains 15 residues. The chain's CDR3 is CASSQSISQLYEQYF. In nucleotides, the CDR3 is TGTGCCAGCAGCCAATCTATCTCACAGCTTTACGAGCAGTACTTC.

The CDR3 loop is CASSLDNRGREQYF. DNA for the CDR3: TGTGCCAGCAGCCTAGATAACAGGGGGCGCGAGCAGTACTTC. V is TRBV7-2 and J is TRBJ2-7; 9 bases match TRBD1. Per germline, CDR1 SGHTA and CDR2 FQGNSA. Trimming took 5 bases from V and 6 from J; bases not matched to a gene: 8. The CDR3 contains 14 residues.

This clonotype was detected ten times or more. The V call is TRBV29-1, the J call TRBJ1-4, with 8 bases aligning to TRBD1. The CDR3 is made up of 13 amino acids. CDR1 is SQVTM and CDR2 is ANQGSEA in the germline V gene. V was pared by 7 bases and J by 7 bases, with 8 bases of the junction left unmatched. The CDR3 loop is CSALDRATEKLFF. The DNA for the CDR3 is TGCAGCGCTCTGGACAGGGCAACTGAAAAACTGTTTTTT.

This rearrangement joins TRBV11-1 to TRBJ2-5; D remains unclear. The CDR3 consists of 17 residues. Trimming took off 1 base at V and 0 bases at J, with 15 bases between the two ends. The germline V gene encodes CDR1 SGHAT and CDR2 FQDESV (reference sequence). CDR3 region: CASSLGQANSNQETQYF. CDR3 coding DNA: TGTGCCAGCAGCTTAGGGCAAGCCAATAGCAACCAAGAGACCCAGTACTTC.

A few counts support this clonotype. The chain combines TRBV18 with TRBJ2-3; 7 bases agree with TRBD1. Germline values: CDR1 KGHSH, CDR2 LQKENI. The CDR3 runs to 15 residues. Trimming took 4 bases from V and 3 from J; bases not matched to a gene: 7. The CDR3 DNA reads as TGTGCCAGCTCACGACCGGGACAGAGAACAGATACGCAGTATTTT. It is translated as CASSRPGQRTDTQYF.

This clonotype was counted a few times. This sequence joins TRBV2 and TRBJ2-2; tentative D call: TRBD2 (6 bases). This CDR3 region has 15 residues. CDR1 is SNHLY, CDR2 FYNNEI, per germline. Trimming removed 7 bases at V and 2 bases at J, with 14 bases between. CDR3 nucleotides: TGTGCCAGCAAACTCTCGGGGACTAACACCGGGGAGCTGTTTTTT. Protein sequence: CASKLSGTNTGELFF.

This clonotype has at least ten counts. The chain is built from TRBV4-2 and TRBJ2-1; D call uncertain. The germline V gene encodes CDR1 LGHNA and CDR2 YNFKEQ. The CDR3 covers 14 residues. V shed 0 bases and J shed 5 bases, with 8 bases lying between them. The CDR3 spells CASSQDAYDNEQFF. The CDR3 DNA sequence: TGTGCCAGCAGCCAAGACGCCTACGACAATGAGCAGTTCTTC.

The chain is built from TRBV11-2 and TRBJ1-1; no reliable D call. Germline values: CDR1 SGHAT, CDR2 FQNNGV. The CDR3 consists of 14 residues. The V gene lost 6 bases and the J gene lost 1 base, with 12 bases spanning the gap. DNA of the CDR3: TGTGCCAGCAGATTATTGTACGGGAACACTGAAGCTTTCTTT. Its translation: CASRLLYGNTEAFF. Looking up the rest from reference TRBV11-2 and TRBJ1-1 gives the full variable domain: EAGVAQSPRYKIIEKRQSVAFWCNPISGHATLYWYQQILGQGPKLLIQFQNNGVVDDSQLPKDRFSAERLKGVDSTLKIQPAKLEDSAVYLCASRLLYGNTEAFFGQGTRLTVV.

In this sample, this clonotype turned up a few times. The chain uses TRBV7-3 and TRBJ2-1, with 9 bases identical to TRBD2. Germline trimming cut 2 bases from V and 5 bases from J; bases unmatched to any gene: 4. There are 15 residues in the CDR3. Germline-derived CDR1 and CDR2 are SGHTA and FQGTGA. CDR3 sequence (DNA): TGTGCCAGCAGCTTACAGGCGGGGGGGAACAATGAGCAGTTCTTC. Protein product: CASSLQAGGNNEQFF. Drawing the rest from reference TRBV7-3 and TRBJ2-1, the complete variable domain is GAGVSQTPSNKVTEKGKYVELRCDPISGHTALYWYRQSLGQGPEFLIYFQGTGAADDSGLPNDRFFAVRPEGSVSTLKIQRTERGDSAVYLCASSLQAGGNNEQFFGPGTRLTVL.

A word on this clonotype: A much larger clone lies one base from this, so it may be a read error. V usage is TRBV5-4 and J usage is TRBJ2-3; D is perhaps TRBD1 or TRBD2 (5 bases each). The CDR3 is 13 amino acids. V shed 5 bases and J shed 2 bases, with 9 bases lying between them. Germline V CDR1 and CDR2: SGHNT, YYREEE (reference sequence). Written as DNA, the CDR3 is TGTGCCAGCAGTCGGGACCCCACAGATACGCAGTATTTT. Translated, it gives CASSRDPTDTQYF.

This clonotype has ten or more counts. The chain uses TRBV4-1 and TRBJ2-7, with TRBD1 identical over 9 bases. V lost 4 bases to trimming and J lost 3 bases; unmatched junction nucleotides: 10. Germline V gives CDR1 MGHRA, CDR2 YSYEKL. This CDR3 region has 16 residues. CDR3 protein: CASSPGHRGRLYEQYV. The DNA of the CDR3 is TGCGCCAGCAGCCCCGGTCACAGGGGGCGGCTCTACGAGCAGTACGTC.

A few counts support this clonotype. The chain recombines TRBV5-1 with TRBJ1-5; 7 nucleotides match TRBD1. Germline CDR1 is SGHRS and CDR2 is YFSETQ. The CDR3 runs 15 residues. Germline trimming cut 1 base from V and 7 bases from J; bases unmatched to any gene: 8. The CDR3 reads CASSLQPGGKQPQHF. CDR3 in DNA: TGCGCCAGCAGCTTGCAGCCAGGGGGAAAACAGCCCCAGCATTTT. The full variable domain, completed using reference TRBV5-1 and TRBJ1-5, is KAGVTQTPRYLIKTRGQQVTLSCSPISGHRSVSWYQQTPGQGLQFLFEYFSETQRNKGNFPGRFSGRQFSNSRSEMNVSTLELGDSALYLCASSLQPGGKQPQHFGDGTRLSIL.

This clonotype was detected many times. The chain couples TRBV18 to TRBJ2-2; D remains ambiguous. The V gene's germline CDR1 is KGHSH and CDR2 LQKENI. V was trimmed by 2 bases and J by 1 base, leaving 5 bases between them. This CDR3 spans 14 amino acids. The CDR3 loop reads CASSPRRNTGELFF. CDR3 in DNA: TGTGCCAGCTCACCAAGGCGGAACACCGGGGAGCTGTTTTTT.

This chain joins TRBV12-3 or TRBV12-4 and TRBJ1-5; D is unclear. The CDR3 is made up of 14 amino acids. Trimming pared 3 bases from V and 10 bases from J, leaving 16 bases between. The CDR3 sequence: CASSFGGLPGPQHF. CDR3 DNA: TGTGCCAGCAGTTTCGGCGGGCTACCCGGCCCCCAGCATTTT.

The chain is built from TRBV19 and TRBJ2-7; 10 bases match TRBD1. There are 16 residues in the CDR3. V lost 5 bases to trimming and J lost 4 bases; unmatched junction nucleotides: 11. CDR1 and CDR2 (germline): LNHDA, SQIVND (reference sequence). CDR3 in DNA: TGTGCCAGTAGTCTATTATCCGGGACAGGGGCATACGAGCAGTACGTC. Encoded protein: CASSLLSGTGAYEQYV.

The chain joins TRBV4-1 to TRBJ2-2; 7 positions agree with TRBD1. V lost 4 bases, J lost 3 bases, and 8 bases stayed unmatched. Germline CDR1 reads MGHRA; CDR2 reads YSYEKL. The CDR3 consists of 16 residues. CDR3: CASSRRDSRDTGELFF. Here the CDR3 DNA reads TGCGCCAGCAGCCGTAGGGACAGCAGGGACACCGGGGAGCTGTTTTTT.

The sample holds a few counts of this clonotype. The rearrangement joins TRBV27 to TRBJ1-2; D may be TRBD1 (6 bases). Germline lookup yields CDR1 MNHEY and CDR2 SMNVEV (reference sequence). The length of the CDR3 is 18 residues. The V gene lost 5 bases and the J gene lost 4 bases, with 26 bases spanning the gap. DNA of the CDR3: TGTGCCAGCAGTCGCCGTACCTACAGGGACCTATCTGGCTATGGCTACACCTTC. It translates to CASSRRTYRDLSGYGYTF.

V usage is TRBV5-1 and J usage is TRBJ2-7; 9 bases agree with TRBD1. Trimming took 5 bases from V and 3 from J; bases not matched to a gene: 9. CDR3 length equals 15 residues. Germline V gives CDR1 SGHRS, CDR2 YFSETQ. The CDR3 here is CASSFLTGGRYEQYF. In nucleotides, the CDR3 is TGCGCCAGCAGTTTTCTGACAGGGGGTCGCTACGAGCAGTACTTC.

Remarks on this clonotype: One junction end disagrees with the germline gene, perhaps due to a read error. This sequence joins TRBV6-1 and TRBJ1-1; D gene uncertain. Germline assignment: CDR1 MNHNS and CDR2 SASEGT. The CDR3 covers 12 residues. This CDR3 is CASCESLTEAFF. The CDR3 DNA follows: TGTGCCAGCTGTGAATCTTTGACTGAAGCTTTCTTT.

This clonotype was detected a few times. The CDR3 nucleotides read TGTGCCAGCAGCCAAGAAAATTCCGGGGAGCTGTTTTTT. Residues: CASSQENSGELFF. The chain combines TRBV4-2 with TRBJ2-2; D not certain. V was shortened by 0 bases and J by 6 bases, with 5 bases between the two germline ends. The germline V gene has CDR1 LGHNA and CDR2 YNFKEQ. There are 13 residues in the CDR3.

There are a few counts of this clonotype. This chain connects TRBV20-1 to TRBJ2-1; D unclear. Germline values: CDR1 DFQATT, CDR2 SNEGSKA (reference sequence). The CDR3 has 12 residues. V dropped 3 bases and J dropped 3 bases, with 6 bases sitting between them. Written as DNA, the CDR3 is TGCAGTGCTAGGGCCTACTACAATGAGCAGTTCTTC. Translated, it gives CSARAYYNEQFF.

This sequence joins TRBV4-3 and TRBJ2-7, with 9 bases matching TRBD2. The CDR3 totals 15 residues. V lost 3 bases, J lost 2 bases, and 5 bases stayed unmatched. The germline V gene encodes CDR1 LGHNA and CDR2 YSLEER. DNA of the CDR3: TGCGCCAGCAGCCACCAGCGGGGGGCGGCCTACGAGCAGTACTTC. Translated: CASSHQRGAAYEQYF.

J is TRBJ1-1 and V is TRBV27, with D unclear. Trimming left V 8 bases short and J 0 bases short, with 13 bases between. The V gene's germline CDR1 is MNHEY and CDR2 SMNVEV (reference sequence). The CDR3 is 14 residues long. The CDR3 region has the DNA TGTGCCAGCTCCGAAGAAGGGTTGAACACTGAAGCTTTCTTT. This sequence encodes CASSEEGLNTEAFF.

In this sample, this clonotype turned up many times. The V call is TRBV7-9, the J call TRBJ1-1, with D possibly matching TRBD1 (6 bases). Germline values: CDR1 SEHNR, CDR2 FQNEAQ (reference sequence). There are 13 residues in the CDR3. V lost 6 bases to trimming and J lost 1 base, with 9 bases between them. CDR3: CASRGGRNTEAFF. The DNA for the CDR3 is TGTGCCAGCAGGGGGGGGCGGAACACTGAAGCTTTCTTT.